This T cell receptor (beta chain) was profiled in a study of blood T cells in healthy people across ages. The V end was cut by 8 bases, the J end by 5 bases, with 20 bases between. CDR1 SGHRS and CDR2 YFSETQ come from the germline V gene. The CDR3 is 14 residues long. Each donor supplied 8 to 10 milliliters of peripheral blood. Study-level results: One million T cells yielded diversity estimates that were considered underestimates. Roughly linearly, TCR beta diversity per million T cells fell as age increased. Long-lived donors carried more naive CD4+ cells and greater diversity than aged donors.

The use of a sample-barcoded 5' primer and a J-beta primer mix characterized a second PCR of roughly 7 to 12 cycles. Each CDR3 protein is one row after TCRdb ran MiXCR on the 5' RACE reads. This table has 700,000 or so distinct CDR3 sequences, over 40% appearing once. In regard to this clonotype: Antigen: not known.

The clonotype was recovered from an older man in good health. The chain uses TRBV5-1 and TRBJ2-7; either TRBD1 or TRBD2 may fit D (6 bases each). The material sequenced was blood. The CDR3 sequence is CASQTTSSGDEQYF. CDR3 nucleotides: TGCGCCAGTCAGACGACTAGTTCAGGGGACGAGCAGTACTTC.